This is a list of T cell receptor beta chains from one sample in a study of vaccination and CD4 T cells after COVID-19. No antigen is known for these receptors. A single record per CDR3 protein comes from TCRdb applying MiXCR to the PCR reads. This table holds about 14,000 distinct CDR3 sequences, roughly 53% found once. The sample comprised CD4+ T cells from blood, cultured in vitro. The receptor set was obtained from a human donor who had recovered from COVID-19. CDR3s include the opening cysteine and the closing phenylalanine or tryptophan. The D gene is left open where the match is weak. Clone size is shown for a subset of rows, as once, few, many or a class of expanded clone.

d_call j_call v_call clone_size cdr3_length cdr3_aa cdr3_nt
NA TRBJ2-5 TRBV2 few 13 CASRLVGQETQYF TGTGCCAGCAGACTAGTGGGACAAGAGACCCAGTACTTC
TRBD2 TRBJ2-7 TRBV10-2 NA 17 CASSDPGTSGRPREQYF TGCGCCAGCAGTGACCCGGGGACTAGCGGGAGGCCAAGGGAGCAGTACTTC
TRBD1 TRBJ1-2 TRBV7-8 few 15 CASSPSDRGLLGYTF TGTGCCAGCAGCCCATCGGACAGGGGGTTGCTAGGCTACACCTTC
NA TRBJ2-2 TRBV19 NA 18 CASSIDVGRVADTGELFF TGTGCCAGTAGTATAGATGTGGGAAGGGTCGCTGACACCGGGGAGCTGTTTTTT
NA TRBJ2-3 TRBV6-1 NA 13 CASSEGLPDTQYF TGTGCCAGCAGTGAAGGACTACCAGATACGCAGTATTTT
TRBD1 TRBJ2-2 TRBV12-3/TRBV12-4 NA 14 CASRPDRYTGELFF TGTGCCAGCAGGCCGGACAGGTACACCGGGGAGCTGTTTTTT
NA TRBJ1-6 TRBV20-1 few 13 CSASSHINSPLHF TGCAGTGCTAGCTCACACATAAATTCACCCCTCCACTTT
NA TRBJ2-1 TRBV20-1 NA 12 CRARTSSNEQFF TGCAGGGCTAGAACTTCGAGCAATGAGCAGTTCTTC
NA TRBJ2-7 TRBV20-1 few 13 CSARQGSGYEQYF TGCAGTGCTAGACAGGGATCTGGGTACGAGCAGTACTTC
TRBD2 TRBJ2-2 TRBV20-1 NA 14 CSARLAGVYGELFF TGCAGTGCTAGACTAGCGGGAGTATATGGGGAGCTGTTTTTT
TRBD1 TRBJ2-6 TRBV27 NA 17 CASSPRPQGAPIYVLTF TGTGCCAGCAGTCCCAGACCACAGGGGGCGCCCATCTACGTCCTGACTTTC
TRBD1 TRBJ2-5 TRBV28 NA 13 CASSWDRQETQYF TGTGCCAGCAGTTGGGACAGACAAGAGACCCAGTACTTC
TRBD1 TRBJ1-5 TRBV20-1 few 14 CSATLDRGGRPQHF TGCAGTGCTACCCTTGACAGGGGCGGCCGGCCCCAGCATTTT
NA TRBJ2-2 TRBV9 NA 13 CASSVQITGELFF TGTGCCAGCAGCGTCCAGATCACCGGGGAGCTGTTTTTT
NA TRBJ2-1 TRBV2 few 12 CASREDSNEQFF TGTGCCAGCAGAGAGGATTCAAATGAGCAGTTCTTC
NA TRBJ2-4 TRBV2 once 14 CASSEGENKNIQYF TGTGCCAGCAGTGAAGGGGAAAACAAAAACATTCAGTACTTC
NA TRBJ1-1 TRBV28 NA 12 CASSFLDRQAFF TGTGCCAGCAGTTTTTTAGACAGACAAGCTTTCTTT
NA TRBJ2-3 TRBV6-4 few 15 CASSDSSGAADTQYF TGTGCCAGCAGTGACTCGAGTGGAGCGGCAGATACGCAGTATTTT
TRBD2 TRBJ2-5 TRBV27 NA 13 CASSPREGETQYF TGTGCCAGCAGTCCGCGGGAGGGGGAGACCCAGTACTTC
NA TRBJ1-6 TRBV6-1 NA 14 CATLGGSYNSPLHF TGTGCCACCCTAGGGGGTTCTTATAATTCACCCCTCCACTTT
NA TRBJ1-6 TRBV15 NA 14 CATSRDLGGSPLHF TGTGCCACCAGCAGAGATCTTGGCGGCTCACCCCTCCACTTT
NA TRBJ2-2 TRBV2 NA 14 CASSPGYQAGELFF TGTGCCAGCAGTCCTGGTTACCAGGCCGGGGAGCTGTTTTTT
TRBD1 TRBJ1-1 TRBV10-3 few 16 CAIRPRTGPVNTEAFF TGTGCCATCAGACCTCGGACAGGGCCCGTGAACACTGAAGCTTTCTTT
NA TRBJ2-6 TRBV7-9 NA 13 CAGVASGANVLTF TGTGCTGGAGTAGCTTCTGGGGCCAACGTCCTGACTTTC
TRBD2 TRBJ2-1 TRBV15 NA 12 CATSSYAGVEFF TGTGCCACCAGCAGTTATGCGGGAGTGGAGTTCTTC
NA TRBJ1-3 TRBV7-2 few 16 CASSLAQTPSGNTIYF TGTGCCAGCAGCTTAGCGCAGACACCCTCTGGAAACACCATATATTTT
NA TRBJ1-5 TRBV7-2 NA 13 CASSSQQGQPQHF TGTGCCAGCAGCTCCCAACAGGGACAGCCCCAGCATTTT
NA TRBJ2-2 TRBV6-4 NA 14 CASSDSTSTGELFF TGTGCCAGCAGTGACTCGACTAGCACCGGGGAGCTGTTTTTT
NA TRBJ2-2 TRBV6-5 NA 13 CASSYGVAGELFF TGTGCCAGCAGTTACGGAGTGGCCGGGGAGCTGTTTTTT
TRBD2 TRBJ2-1 TRBV4-1 NA 20 CASSQVQAKRRASGSNEQFF TGCGCCAGCAGCCAAGTTCAGGCGAAACGCCGGGCTAGCGGGAGTAATGAGCAGTTCTTC
NA TRBJ2-7 TRBV4-2 once 15 CASSRVTSEPGEQYF TGTGCCAGCAGTCGAGTAACTAGTGAACCTGGCGAGCAGTACTTC
TRBD1 TRBJ1-5 TRBV20-1 few 20 CSASKGSGTGDFNYHQPQHF TGCAGTGCTAGTAAGGGTTCGGGGACAGGGGATTTTAATTACCATCAGCCCCAGCATTTT
TRBD1 TRBJ1-2 TRBV6-1 NA 14 CASSRTGLNYGYTF TGTGCCAGCAGTAGGACAGGTCTCAACTATGGCTACACCTTC
TRBD1 TRBJ1-1 TRBV19 NA 13 CASTWDRNTEAFF TGTGCCAGTACCTGGGACAGGAACACTGAAGCTTTCTTT
NA TRBJ1-2 TRBV20-1 once 13 CSALMADSYGYTF TGCAGTGCCCTCATGGCGGACAGCTATGGCTACACCTTC
NA TRBJ1-2 TRBV24-1 few 16 CATSDSRVAAGYGYTF TGTGCCACCAGTGACTCTAGGGTAGCGGCGGGTTATGGCTACACCTTC
NA TRBJ1-5 TRBV11-2 few 15 CASSLRTDSNQPQHF TGTGCCAGCAGCTTAAGGACAGATAGCAATCAGCCCCAGCATTTT
NA TRBJ2-7 TRBV5-4 NA 12 CASSWVGGEQYF TGTGCCAGCAGCTGGGTGGGGGGCGAGCAGTACTTC
TRBD1 TRBJ1-5 TRBV28 NA 14 CASSDTGGGQPQHF TGTGCCAGCAGCGATACAGGGGGGGGTCAGCCCCAGCATTTT
NA TRBJ1-2 TRBV6-1 NA 12 CASSTSEFGYTF TGTGCCAGCAGTACCTCAGAGTTCGGCTACACCTTC
NA TRBJ1-1 TRBV4-1 NA 16 CASSQVFDRRNTEAFF TGCGCCAGCAGCCAAGTTTTCGACCGTCGGAACACTGAAGCTTTCTTT
NA TRBJ1-5 TRBV6-1 few 12 CASSGDYQPQHF TGTGCCAGCAGTGGTGATTATCAGCCCCAGCATTTT
NA TRBJ1-5 TRBV24-1 NA 14 CATSDLQADQPQHF TGTGCCACCAGTGATTTGCAAGCAGATCAGCCCCAGCATTTT